This entry lists 5 T cell receptor beta chains sequenced from one sample in a study of cytomegalovirus exposure and HLA in healthy donors (dated by TCRdb to about 2017). Receptors were amplified or captured by the immunoSEQ multiplex PCR assay. For the multiplex PCR, a mixture combining 60 forward primers for TCR Vbeta segments and 13 reverse primers for TCR Jbeta segments was used. Here the immuneACCESS table is served through TCRdb, limited to in-frame sequences with V and J called. Missing clones are a known gap in these copies; in checked studies unresolved V genes cover under half, and the rest lacks a known reason. The sample table shows under 200,000 clones, and about 80% are seen once. About 2.6% of the sample goes to the ten largest clones. Sequencing was performed on PBMCs. These receptor sequences come from a woman in her forties or fifties in good health and CMV-seropositive.

The rearrangement uses TRBV11-2 and TRBJ2-5, with 8 bases identical to TRBD2. The J call may be faulty, since TRBJ2-7 better matches the DNA end. The length of the CDR3 is 13 residues. CDR1 is SGHAT and CDR2 is FQNNGV in the germline V gene. The CDR3 loop is CASSSTGGYEQYF. The CDR3 coding sequence is TGTGCCAGCAGCTCCACGGGGGGGTACGAGCAGTACTTC.

V usage is TRBV29-1 and J usage is TRBJ1-1; 9 bases match TRBD1. This CDR3 spans 12 amino acids. The germline CDR1 and CDR2 sequences are SQVTM and ANQGSEA. Trimming removed 6 bases from V and 7 bases from J; junction bases left unmatched: 6. This CDR3 reads CSVDRGSNEAFF. The CDR3 DNA follows: TGCAGCGTGGACAGGGGATCAAATGAAGCTTTCTTT.

This chain connects TRBV2 to TRBJ1-1; a possible D gene is TRBD1 (6 bases). This CDR3 comprises 14 residues. Between the trimmed V and J ends, which lost 4 bases and 8 bases, there was a span of 17 bases. CDR1 is SNHLY, CDR2 FYNNEI, per germline. This CDR3 reads CASSGGGLNSEAFF. The CDR3 nucleotides read TGTGCCAGCAGTGGTGGGGGCCTAAATTCCGAAGCTTTCTTT.

The V and J genes are TRBV6-1 and TRBJ1-5; D possibly corresponds to TRBD1 (6 bases). The CDR3 loop spans 13 amino acids. Trimming took 10 bases from V and 4 from J, leaving 14 bases between them. Germline V gene lookup returns CDR1 MNHNS and CDR2 SASEGT. CDR3 protein: CATMDRLNQPQHF. CDR3 DNA sequence: TGTGCCACCATGGACAGACTAAATCAGCCCCAGCATTTT.

This chain connects TRBV7-2 to TRBJ2-7, with TRBD1 identical over 11 bases. The length of the CDR3 is 14 residues. J was trimmed by 6 bases and V by 6 bases; bases with no gene match: 7. The germline gives CDR1 SGHTA, CDR2 FQGNSA. The CDR3 protein is CASRRTGGPSEQYF. Written as DNA, the CDR3 is TGTGCCAGCAGGAGGACAGGGGGCCCTTCCGAGCAGTACTTC.